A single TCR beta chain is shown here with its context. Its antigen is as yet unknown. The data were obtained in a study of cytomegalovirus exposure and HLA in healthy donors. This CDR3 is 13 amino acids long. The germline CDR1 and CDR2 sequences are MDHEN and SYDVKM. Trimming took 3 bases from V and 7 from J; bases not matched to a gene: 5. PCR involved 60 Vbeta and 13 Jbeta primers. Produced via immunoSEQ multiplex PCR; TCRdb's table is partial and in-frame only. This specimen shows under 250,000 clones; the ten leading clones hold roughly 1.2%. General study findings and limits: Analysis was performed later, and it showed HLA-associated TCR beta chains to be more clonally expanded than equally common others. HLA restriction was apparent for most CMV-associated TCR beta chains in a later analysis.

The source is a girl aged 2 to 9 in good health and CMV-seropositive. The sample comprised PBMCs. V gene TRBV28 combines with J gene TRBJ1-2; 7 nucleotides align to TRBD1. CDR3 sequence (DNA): TGTGCCAGCAGTTTCGACAGGGACAGTGGCTACACCTTC. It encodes CASSFDRDSGYTF.